This T cell receptor beta chain stems from a study of blood T cell repertoires in COVID-19. Study information: PBMCs, B-cell-depleted T cells, or T cells provided the cDNA or gDNA that made up the material.

Germline loops: CDR1 SGDLS, CDR2 YYNGEE. Trimming took 3 bases from V and 5 from J, leaving 15 bases between them. The CDR3 contains 15 residues. Using immunoSEQ multiplex PCR, the repertoire was profiled, and TCRdb retains in-frame clones only, with some absent. Of 60,000 to 75,000 clones in the sample, around 80% were seen once. This TCR came from a man between 60 and 75 years old with active or convalescent COVID-19. The sample taken for sequencing was peripheral blood. V usage is TRBV9 and J usage is TRBJ1-5; possible D gene TRBD1, 5 bases. Here the CDR3 reads CASSGHAGTDQPQHF. CDR3 nucleotides: TGTGCCAGCAGCGGCCACGCGGGGACCGATCAGCCCCAGCATTTT.